Below, 12 T cell receptor beta chains from the same sample are listed, as sequenced in a study of T cells after yellow fever vaccination. TCRdb itself ran the 5' RACE reads through MiXCR, one entry per CDR3 protein. Of 300,000 to 450,000 distinct CDR3 sequences listed, around 8.1% are singletons. Sequencing used PBMCs, obtained roughly seven weeks after the first yellow fever vaccination. These TCRs come from a man in his late teens or twenties who received the YFV17D yellow fever vaccine.

The CDR3 sequence is CSATIGTGGGTEAFF. CDR3 DNA: TGCAGTGCGACGATAGGGACAGGGGGTGGCACTGAAGCTTTCTTT. The genes are TRBV20-1 and TRBJ1-1; 11 bases fit TRBD1. There are 15 residues in the CDR3. Germline CDR1 DFQATT, CDR2 SNEGSKA (reference sequence). With 6 bases clipped from V and 4 bases from J, the junction kept 10 bases outside the gene matches.

The table lists this clonotype with many counts. The chain uses TRBV29-1 and TRBJ2-1; the D call may be TRBD1 or TRBD2 (5 bases each). There are 12 residues in the CDR3. Trimming took 1 base from V and 12 from J, leaving 13 bases between them. Germline V gives CDR1 SQVTM, CDR2 ANQGSEA. The CDR3 nucleotides read TGCAGCGTTGAAGGAGGGGTTAACGGGCAGTTCTTC. Protein sequence: CSVEGGVNGQFF.

The V call is TRBV6-4, the J call TRBJ2-1; D possibly uses TRBD1 or TRBD2 (5 bases each). CDR1 is MRHNA, CDR2 SNTAGT, per germline. The germline V and J ends were trimmed by 6 bases and 9 bases, with 21 bases remaining between them. The CDR3 is made up of 15 amino acids. In nucleotides, the CDR3 is TGTGCCAGCAGCCCGGGACGGTACGCTCACGGTGAGCAGTTCTTC. Residues: CASSPGRYAHGEQFF.

This clonotype was recorded many times. This chain connects TRBV7-2 to TRBJ1-4; D unresolved. V was cut by 0 bases and J by 7 bases, with 6 bases left in between. This CDR3 is built from 13 residues. Germline CDR1 and CDR2: SGHTA and FQGNSA. DNA of the CDR3: TGTGCCAGCAGCTTAGCGGTGGGTGAAAAACTGTTTTTT. Translating it yields CASSLAVGEKLFF.

The V and J genes are TRBV12-5 and TRBJ2-1; D might be TRBD1 (5 bases). CDR3 length: 15 residues. Germline-derived CDR1 and CDR2 are LGHNT and FRNRAP. Between the trimmed V and J ends, which lost 1 base and 9 bases, there was a span of 16 bases. CDR3 DNA: TGTGCTAGTGGTTTGGGGCCCTCAGGGTATGGTGAGCAGTTCTTC. Translated: CASGLGPSGYGEQFF.

The genes are TRBV18 and TRBJ2-7; the D is unclear. Trimming pared 0 bases from V and 2 bases from J, leaving 11 bases between. The CDR3 is 15 amino acids. CDR1 KGHSH and CDR2 LQKENI come from the germline V gene. Here the CDR3 reads CASSPPIALTYEQYF. In nucleotides, the CDR3 is TGTGCCAGCTCACCACCGATCGCCCTTACCTACGAGCAGTACTTC.

This sequence joins TRBV10-3 and TRBJ1-5; D remains ambiguous. Germline V lookup: CDR1 ENHRY, CDR2 SYGVKD. The CDR3 sequence is 15 residues long. Trimming removed 4 bases from V and 2 bases from J, with 12 bases in between. In DNA, the CDR3 is TGTGCCATCAGTGCCAACCGAGATGGCAATCAGCCCCAGCATTTT. Protein: CAISANRDGNQPQHF.

V usage is TRBV4-1 and J usage is TRBJ2-1, with 11 bases aligning to TRBD1. Unmatched junction bases numbered 5, after V lost 4 bases and J lost 0 bases. CDR1 and CDR2 (germline): MGHRA, YSYEKL. The CDR3 runs 17 residues. CDR3 nucleotide sequence: TGCGCCAGCAGCCGGACAGGGGGCCTTAGCTCCTACAATGAGCAGTTCTTC. Amino acid sequence: CASSRTGGLSSYNEQFF.

This clonotype has only a few counts. The chain couples TRBV7-6 to TRBJ2-1, with 8 bases that match TRBD2. Per germline, CDR1 SGHVS and CDR2 FNYEAQ. This CDR3 is built from 18 residues. V trimming: 5 bases; J trimming: 0 bases; junction bases outside the gene matches: 12. CDR3 nucleotide sequence: TGTGCCAGCAGCACACACACCGGGGGGGCCCACTCCTACAATGAGCAGTTCTTC. It yields the protein CASSTHTGGAHSYNEQFF.

This clonotype came up a few times. The V call is TRBV5-6, the J call TRBJ1-2, with D unclear. This CDR3 comprises 14 residues. Germline V gene sequence: CDR1 SGHDT, CDR2 YYEEEE. V dropped 3 bases and J dropped 4 bases, with 13 bases sitting between them. The CDR3 protein is CASSYEEELYGYTF. The CDR3 bases are TGTGCCAGCAGCTATGAGGAGGAGCTCTATGGCTACACCTTC. The full variable domain, with the rest looked up from reference TRBV5-6 and TRBJ1-2, is DAGVTQSPTHLIKTRGQQVTLRCSPKSGHDTVSWYQQALGQGPQFIFQYYEEEERQRGNFPDRFSGHQFPNYSSELNVNALLLGDSALYLCASSYEEELYGYTFGSGTRLTVV.

The chain couples TRBV5-1 to TRBJ1-2; 9 bases align to TRBD1. Per germline, CDR1 SGHRS and CDR2 YFSETQ. The CDR3 has 16 residues. The V segment lost 3 bases and the J segment 2 bases; nucleotides outside the gene matches: 8. The CDR3 nucleotides read TGCGCCAGCAGCTGGGGACAGGGCTACTCCAACTATGGCTACACCTTC. Its protein is CASSWGQGYSNYGYTF.

This clonotype was seen a handful of times. V is TRBV12-3 or TRBV12-4 and J is TRBJ1-2; D unclear. The length of the CDR3 is 15 residues. Trimming removed 1 base at V and 1 base at J, with 10 bases between. The DNA for the CDR3 is TGTGCCAGCAGTTTAGGGGCAGGACTTAACTATGGCTACACCTTC. It specifies CASSLGAGLNYGYTF.